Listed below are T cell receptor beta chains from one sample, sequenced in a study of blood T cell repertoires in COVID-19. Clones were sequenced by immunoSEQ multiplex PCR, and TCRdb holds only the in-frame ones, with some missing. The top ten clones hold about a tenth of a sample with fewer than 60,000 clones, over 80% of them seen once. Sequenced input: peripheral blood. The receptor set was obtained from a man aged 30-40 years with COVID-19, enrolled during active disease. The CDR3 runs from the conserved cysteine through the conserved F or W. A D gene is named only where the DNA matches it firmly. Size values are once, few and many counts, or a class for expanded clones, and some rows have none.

TGTGCCAGCAGCTCCGGGAGCTCTGGAAACACCATATATTTT CASSSGSSGNTIYF - TRBV27 14 TRBJ1-3 -
TGTGCCACCAGTGGACAGGGTACCTACAATGAGCAGTTCTTC CATSGQGTYNEQFF - TRBV24-1 14 TRBJ2-1 TRBD1
TGTGCCAGCAGCCAATGGCAGGGGGCAAGAGAGACCCAGTACTTC CASSQWQGARETQYF - TRBV14 15 TRBJ2-5 TRBD1
TGTGCCAGCAGCTTATCCCTGGACAGGGCTTTACGTGGCTACACCTTC CASSLSLDRALRGYTF - TRBV7-2 16 TRBJ1-2 TRBD1
TGTGCTAGCAGCTATAACCCCCGACTAGCGGGTGCAGAGACCCAGTACTTC CASSYNPRLAGAETQYF - TRBV7-7 17 TRBJ2-5 TRBD2
TGTGCCAGCAGCTGGACAGGTCCTGGGGAGCTGTTTTTT CASSWTGPGELFF - TRBV5-5 13 TRBJ2-2 TRBD1
TGTGCCTGGAGTGACATCGAGGCGTCGCCCCAGCATTTT CAWSDIEASPQHF - TRBV30 13 TRBJ1-5 -
TGTGCCAGCAGTTTGTTTACAGGGAATCAGCCCCAGCATTTT CASSLFTGNQPQHF - TRBV28 14 TRBJ1-5 -
TGTGCCAGCAGCGTCGGCGACAGGTCCCCCTACGAGCAGTACTTC CASSVGDRSPYEQYF - TRBV9 15 TRBJ2-7 -
TGTGCCACCAGCAGAGCTAGACAGGGGAACTATGGCTACACCTTC CATSRARQGNYGYTF - TRBV15 15 TRBJ1-2 TRBD1
TGCAGTGCTAGTACAGGGAGCTCCTATAATTCACCCCTCCACTTT CSASTGSSYNSPLHF - TRBV20-1 15 TRBJ1-6 -
TGTGCCAGCAGCCGGGGGACAGCAGATTACGAGCAGTACTTC CASSRGTADYEQYF once TRBV7-2 14 TRBJ2-7 -
TGTGCCAGCAGTTTCCGCGGACAGGGGGCGAACACTGAAGCTTTCTTT CASSFRGQGANTEAFF - TRBV27 16 TRBJ1-1 TRBD1
TGTGCCAGCACCCACAGGGGAACAAATCAGCCCCAGCATTTT CASTHRGTNQPQHF - TRBV6-6 14 TRBJ1-5 TRBD1
TGTGCCAGCAGTGATTTGGGGGCTCGGTCTGGAAACACCATATATTTT CASSDLGARSGNTIYF - TRBV6-1 16 TRBJ1-3 -
TGCGCCAGCAGCTTGGCATCCCAGGGGGAGACCCAGTACTTC CASSLASQGETQYF - TRBV5-1 14 TRBJ2-5 -
TGCGCCAGCAGCCAAGAGGACAGCCGAACGGAACAGTACTTC CASSQEDSRTEQYF many TRBV4-1 14 TRBJ2-7 -
TGTGCCAGCAGCTCATCAGGGGGGAGCGAGCAGTACTTC CASSSSGGSEQYF once TRBV5-5 13 TRBJ2-7 -
TGTGCCACCGAACAGGTCCGCTACGAGCAGTACTTC CATEQVRYEQYF - TRBV6-5 12 TRBJ2-7 -
TGTGCCAGCAGTGACAGGGTTGTCAATCAGCCCCAGCATTTT CASSDRVVNQPQHF - TRBV25-1 14 TRBJ1-5 -
TGTGCCAGCAGCGTCTGGGGGACAGGGAATGAGCAGTTCTTC CASSVWGTGNEQFF - TRBV9 14 TRBJ2-1 TRBD1
TGTGCCAGCAGGGTACAGGAACCCGGGGAGCTGTTTTTT CASRVQEPGELFF - TRBV6-5 13 TRBJ2-2 -
TGTGCCTGGAACCTGGGCCCTAATCAGCCCCAGCATTTT CAWNLGPNQPQHF - TRBV30 13 TRBJ1-5 -
TGTGCCAGCAGCCCTTTTCGGGGACATAGCAATCAGCCCCAGCATTTT CASSPFRGHSNQPQHF - TRBV6-2/TRBV6-3 16 TRBJ1-5 -
TGTGCCAGCAGCTTAGGAGGCGGCACAGATACGCAGTATTTT CASSLGGGTDTQYF - TRBV11-3 14 TRBJ2-3 -
TGTGCCAGCAGCCAAGAATGGACGGGACAGGGCGTTGAGCAGTTCTTC CASSQEWTGQGVEQFF - TRBV4-2 16 TRBJ2-1 TRBD1
TGTGCCAGCAGCTTATTGGGACACTTGAACACTGAAGCTTTCTTT CASSLLGHLNTEAFF few TRBV7-9 15 TRBJ1-1 -
TGTGCCAGCAGTTACGGGGGACTAGCGGAATCGTACTTC CASSYGGLAESYF - TRBV6-5 13 TRBJ2-7 TRBD2
TGTGCCAGCAGTGAAGACAGGGGGGCGGGGGAAAAACTGTTTTTT CASSEDRGAGEKLFF - TRBV2 15 TRBJ1-4 TRBD1
TGTGCCAGCAGCCAAGGGCGGGGCGGATGGGGTGGCTACACCTTC CASSQGRGGWGGYTF - TRBV4-2 15 TRBJ1-2 -